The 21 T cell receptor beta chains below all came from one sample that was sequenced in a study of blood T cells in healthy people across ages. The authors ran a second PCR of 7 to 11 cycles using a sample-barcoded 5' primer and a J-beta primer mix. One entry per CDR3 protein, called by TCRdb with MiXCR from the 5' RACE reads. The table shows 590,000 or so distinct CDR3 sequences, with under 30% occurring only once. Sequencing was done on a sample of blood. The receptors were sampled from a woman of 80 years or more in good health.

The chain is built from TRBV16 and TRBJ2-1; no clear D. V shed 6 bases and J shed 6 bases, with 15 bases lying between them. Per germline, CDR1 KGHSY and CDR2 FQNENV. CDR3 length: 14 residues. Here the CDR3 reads CASSLLASSNEQFF. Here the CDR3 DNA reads TGTGCCAGCAGTTTGCTCGCCAGTTCCAATGAGCAGTTCTTC.

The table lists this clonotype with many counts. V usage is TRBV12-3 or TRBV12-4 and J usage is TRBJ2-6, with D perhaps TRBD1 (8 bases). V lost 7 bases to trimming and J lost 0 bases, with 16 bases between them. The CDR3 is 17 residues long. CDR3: CASTNRGGFSGANVLTF. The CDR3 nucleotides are TGTGCCAGCACTAACAGGGGGGGGTTCTCTGGGGCCAACGTCCTGACTTTC.

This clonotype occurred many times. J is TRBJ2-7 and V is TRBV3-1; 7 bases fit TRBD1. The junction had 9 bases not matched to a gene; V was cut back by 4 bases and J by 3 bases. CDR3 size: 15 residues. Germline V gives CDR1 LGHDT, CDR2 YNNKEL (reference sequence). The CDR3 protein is CASSPPTGFRYEQYF. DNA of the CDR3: TGTGCCAGCAGCCCCCCGACAGGGTTCCGCTACGAGCAGTACTTC.

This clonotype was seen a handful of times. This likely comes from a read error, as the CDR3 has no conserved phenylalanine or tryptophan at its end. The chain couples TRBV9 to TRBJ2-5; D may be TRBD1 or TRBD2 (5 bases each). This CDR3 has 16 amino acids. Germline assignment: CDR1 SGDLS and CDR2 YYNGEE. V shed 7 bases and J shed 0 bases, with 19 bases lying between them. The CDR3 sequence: CASGTGAGLNQETQYL. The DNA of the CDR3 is TGTGCCAGCGGCACCGGGGCAGGGCTAAACCAAGAGACCCAGTACCTC.

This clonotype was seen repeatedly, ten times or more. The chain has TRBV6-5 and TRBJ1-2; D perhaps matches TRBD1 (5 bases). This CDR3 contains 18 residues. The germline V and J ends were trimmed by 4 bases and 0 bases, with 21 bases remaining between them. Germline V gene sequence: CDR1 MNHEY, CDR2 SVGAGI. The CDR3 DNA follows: TGTGCCAGCAGTTCAAACAGGAGATCTCTTGTTTCTAACTATGGCTACACCTTC. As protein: CASSSNRRSLVSNYGYTF.

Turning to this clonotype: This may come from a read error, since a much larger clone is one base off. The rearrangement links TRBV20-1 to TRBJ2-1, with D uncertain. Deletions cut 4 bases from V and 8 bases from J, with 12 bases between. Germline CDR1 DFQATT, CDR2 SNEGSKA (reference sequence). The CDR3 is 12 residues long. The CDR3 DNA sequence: TGCAGTGCTAATTCCGGTTACCATGAGCAGTTCTTC. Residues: CSANSGYHEQFF.

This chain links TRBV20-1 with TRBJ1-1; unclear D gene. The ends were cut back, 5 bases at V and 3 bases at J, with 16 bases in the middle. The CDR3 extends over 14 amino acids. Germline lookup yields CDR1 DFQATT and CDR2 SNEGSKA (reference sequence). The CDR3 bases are TGCAGTGCTGCAACTCCGGGCACTTACACTGAAGCTTTCTTT. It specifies CSAATPGTYTEAFF.

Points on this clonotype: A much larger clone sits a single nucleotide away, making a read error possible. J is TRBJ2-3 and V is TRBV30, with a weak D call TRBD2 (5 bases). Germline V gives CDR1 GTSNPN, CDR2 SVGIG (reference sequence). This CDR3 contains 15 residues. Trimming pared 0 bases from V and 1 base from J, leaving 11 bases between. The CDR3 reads CAWSVYEGGTDTQYF. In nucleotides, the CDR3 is TGTGCCTGGAGTGTATATGAGGGCGGCACAGATACGCAGTATTTT.

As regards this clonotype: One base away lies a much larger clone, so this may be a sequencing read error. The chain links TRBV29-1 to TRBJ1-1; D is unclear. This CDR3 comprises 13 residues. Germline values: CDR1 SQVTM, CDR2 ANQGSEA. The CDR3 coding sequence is TGCGGCGTTGACGGACGGATGAACACTGAAGCTTTCTTT. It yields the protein CGVDGRMNTEAFF.

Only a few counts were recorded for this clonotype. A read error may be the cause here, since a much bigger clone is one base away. In nucleotides, the CDR3 is TGTGCCAGCAGTCAGTGGGGGAGGGATACGCAGTATTTT. This translates into CASSQWGRDTQYF. The rearrangement links TRBV12-3 or TRBV12-4 to TRBJ2-3, with D perhaps matching TRBD2 (6 bases). Deletions cut 5 bases from V and 6 bases from J, with 12 bases between. The CDR3 is 13 residues long.

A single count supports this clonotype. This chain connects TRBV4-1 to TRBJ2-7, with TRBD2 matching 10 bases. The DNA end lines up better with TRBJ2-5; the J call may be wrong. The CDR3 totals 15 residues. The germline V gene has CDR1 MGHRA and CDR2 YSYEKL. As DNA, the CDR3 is TGCGCCAGCAGCCAAGAACTAGCGGGGAGAGAGACCCAGTACTTC. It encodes CASSQELAGRETQYF.

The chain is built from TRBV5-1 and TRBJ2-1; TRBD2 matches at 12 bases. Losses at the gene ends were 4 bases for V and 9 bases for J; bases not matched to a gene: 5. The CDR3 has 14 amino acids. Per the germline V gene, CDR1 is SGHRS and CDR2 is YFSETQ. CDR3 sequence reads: CASSPLAGGPEQFF. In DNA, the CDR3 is TGCGCCAGCAGCCCCCTAGCGGGAGGGCCTGAGCAGTTCTTC. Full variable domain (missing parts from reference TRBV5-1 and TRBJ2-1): KAGVTQTPRYLIKTRGQQVTLSCSPISGHRSVSWYQQTPGQGLQFLFEYFSETQRNKGNFPGRFSGRQFSNSRSEMNVSTLELGDSALYLCASSPLAGGPEQFFGPGTRLTVL.

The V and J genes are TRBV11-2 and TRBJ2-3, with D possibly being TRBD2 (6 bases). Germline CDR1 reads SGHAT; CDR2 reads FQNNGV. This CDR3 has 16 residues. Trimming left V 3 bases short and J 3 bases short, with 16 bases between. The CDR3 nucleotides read TGTGCCAGCAGCTTGGAGGGCCGCAAAGGGACAGATACGCAGTATTTT. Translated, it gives CASSLEGRKGTDTQYF.

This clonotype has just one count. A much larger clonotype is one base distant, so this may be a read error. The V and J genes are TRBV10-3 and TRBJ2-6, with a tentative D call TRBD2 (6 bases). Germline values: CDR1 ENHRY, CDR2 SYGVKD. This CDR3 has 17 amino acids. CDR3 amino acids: CAISDGGKGSGTNALTF. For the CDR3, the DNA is TGTGCCATCAGTGATGGGGGGAAGGGTTCTGGGACCAACGCCCTGACTTTC.

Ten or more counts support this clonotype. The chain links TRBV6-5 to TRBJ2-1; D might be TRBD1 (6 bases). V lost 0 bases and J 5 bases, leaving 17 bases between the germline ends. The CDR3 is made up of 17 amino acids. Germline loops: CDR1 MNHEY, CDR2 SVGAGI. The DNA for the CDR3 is TGTGCCAGCAGTTACTCGAGGACAGACAGGAGAAACAATGAGCAGTTCTTC. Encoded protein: CASSYSRTDRRNNEQFF.

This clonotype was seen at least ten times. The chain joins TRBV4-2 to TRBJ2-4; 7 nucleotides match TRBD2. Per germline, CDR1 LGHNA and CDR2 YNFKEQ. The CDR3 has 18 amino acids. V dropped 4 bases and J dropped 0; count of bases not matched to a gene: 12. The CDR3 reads CASSRTGLGGLAKNIQYF. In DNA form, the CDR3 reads TGTGCCAGCAGCCGGACGGGTCTCGGGGGGTTAGCCAAAAACATTCAGTACTTC.

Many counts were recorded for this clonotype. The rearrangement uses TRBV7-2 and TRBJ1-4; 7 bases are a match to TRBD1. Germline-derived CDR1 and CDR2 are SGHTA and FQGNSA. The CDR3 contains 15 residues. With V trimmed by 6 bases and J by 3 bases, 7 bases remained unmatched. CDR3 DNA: TGTGCCAGCAGTCCCCAGACAGGGTCTAATGAAAAACTGTTTTTT. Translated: CASSPQTGSNEKLFF.

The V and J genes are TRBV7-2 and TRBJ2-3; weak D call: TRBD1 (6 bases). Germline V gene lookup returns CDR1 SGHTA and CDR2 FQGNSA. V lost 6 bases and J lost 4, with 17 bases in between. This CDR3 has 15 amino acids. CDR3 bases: TGTGCCAGCAGAAGGACAGCCGAAAGGGCAGATACGCAGTATTTT. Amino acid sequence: CASRRTAERADTQYF.

CDR3 sequence reads: CSASRQEQETQYF. CDR3 DNA: TGCAGTGCTTCCAGACAGGAGCAAGAGACCCAGTACTTC. The chain couples TRBV20-1 to TRBJ2-5, with D possibly matching TRBD1 (6 bases). Germline V gene data show CDR1 as DFQATT and CDR2 as SNEGSKA (reference sequence). V was clipped by 5 bases and J by 2 bases, with 12 bases between them. The CDR3 is 13 amino acids.

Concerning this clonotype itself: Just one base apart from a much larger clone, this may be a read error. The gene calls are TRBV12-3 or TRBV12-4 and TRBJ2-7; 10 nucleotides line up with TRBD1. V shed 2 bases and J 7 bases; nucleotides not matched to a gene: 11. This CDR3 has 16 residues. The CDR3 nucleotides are TGTGCCAGCAGTTTAACGACAGGGGGCGCGTACAATGAGCAGTACTTC. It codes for CASSLTTGGAYNEQYF.

The CDR3 DNA reads as TGTGCCAGCAGTGTGCGGGAGGGCAGCAATGAGCAGTTCTTC. Protein: CASSVREGSNEQFF. The V and J genes are TRBV9 and TRBJ2-1; 9 bases are a match to TRBD2. The CDR3 consists of 14 residues. V dropped 5 bases and J dropped 6; count of bases not matched to a gene: 6. Germline assignment: CDR1 SGDLS and CDR2 YYNGEE.